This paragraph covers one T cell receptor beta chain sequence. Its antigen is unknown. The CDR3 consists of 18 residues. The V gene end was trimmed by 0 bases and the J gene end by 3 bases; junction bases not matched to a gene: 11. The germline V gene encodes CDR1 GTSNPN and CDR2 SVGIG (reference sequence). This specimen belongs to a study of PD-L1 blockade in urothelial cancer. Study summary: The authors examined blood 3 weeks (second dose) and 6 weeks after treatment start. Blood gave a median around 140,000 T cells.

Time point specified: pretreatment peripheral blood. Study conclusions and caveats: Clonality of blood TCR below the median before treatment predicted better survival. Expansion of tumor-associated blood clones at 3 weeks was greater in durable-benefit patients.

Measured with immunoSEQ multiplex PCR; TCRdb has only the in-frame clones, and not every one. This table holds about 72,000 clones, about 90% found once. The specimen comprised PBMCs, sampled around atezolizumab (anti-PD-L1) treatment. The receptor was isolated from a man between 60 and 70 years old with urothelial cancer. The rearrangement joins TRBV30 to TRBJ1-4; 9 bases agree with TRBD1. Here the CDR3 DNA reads TGTGCCTGGAGTGTACCGGACAGGGGAGAGCCTCCTAATGAAAAACTGTTTTTT. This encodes CAWSVPDRGEPPNEKLFF.